The rows below give T cell receptor beta chains drawn from one sample of a study of blood T cell repertoires in COVID-19. Repertoires were generated with immunoSEQ multiplex PCR, while TCRdb's copy carries only in-frame clones and drops some. In the table there are approximately 77,000 clones, 75% to 85% of which are singletons. The sequencing sample was made of peripheral blood. These receptors were taken from a woman between 65 and 79 years old with acute or convalescent COVID-19. Each CDR3 is given with its conserved first and last residue. Clone size appears in some rows only: once, few, many, or a class for an expanded clone.

clone_size: .
j_call: TRBJ1-1
v_call: TRBV3-1/TRBV3-2
cdr3_aa: CASSHGQGNTEAFF

clone_size: .
j_call: TRBJ1-4
v_call: TRBV7-9
cdr3_aa: CASSLAGTGDEKLFF

clone_size: .
j_call: TRBJ1-2
v_call: TRBV4-2
cdr3_aa: CASSQDKGYYGYTF

clone_size: .
j_call: TRBJ1-1
v_call: TRBV7-3
cdr3_aa: CASSSTGGAAFF

clone_size: few
j_call: TRBJ1-1
v_call: TRBV4-2
cdr3_aa: CASSPRGRQGSTEAFF

clone_size: .
j_call: TRBJ2-3
v_call: TRBV29-1
cdr3_aa: CSVEVGGNRDPTTFTQYF

clone_size: .
j_call: TRBJ2-7
v_call: TRBV19
cdr3_aa: CASSSDRVRTYEQYF

clone_size: .
j_call: TRBJ1-4
v_call: TRBV2
cdr3_aa: CASTRNEKLFF

clone_size: .
j_call: TRBJ2-7
v_call: TRBV15
cdr3_aa: CATSRDRQGSYEQYF

clone_size: .
j_call: TRBJ1-2
v_call: TRBV5-8
cdr3_aa: CASSLVGGSNYGYTF

clone_size: few
j_call: TRBJ2-5
v_call: TRBV19
cdr3_aa: CASNPRGLEETQYF

clone_size: .
j_call: TRBJ2-4
v_call: TRBV5-1
cdr3_aa: CASREAAKNIQYF

clone_size: once
j_call: TRBJ1-2
v_call: TRBV12-3/TRBV12-4
cdr3_aa: CASRWGGLEGYTF

clone_size: .
j_call: TRBJ2-1
v_call: TRBV24-1
cdr3_aa: CATSDAGTGSYNEQFF

clone_size: .
j_call: TRBJ2-3
v_call: TRBV11-2
cdr3_aa: CASSLESRLAGVSSTDTQYF

clone_size: .
j_call: TRBJ1-5
v_call: TRBV6-5
cdr3_aa: CASSVDRGFNQPQHF

clone_size: .
j_call: TRBJ2-7
v_call: TRBV5-1
cdr3_aa: CASSLGTGGSWGEQYF

clone_size: .
j_call: TRBJ1-1
v_call: TRBV7-9
cdr3_aa: CASSLKGLGIEDTEAFF

clone_size: .
j_call: TRBJ1-1
v_call: TRBV6-5
cdr3_aa: CASSWTGKGTEAFF

clone_size: .
j_call: TRBJ2-1
v_call: TRBV29-1
cdr3_aa: CSASQDSYNEQFF

clone_size: few
j_call: TRBJ1-2
v_call: TRBV5-4
cdr3_aa: CASSPGQGSNYGYTF

clone_size: .
j_call: TRBJ2-7
v_call: TRBV13
cdr3_aa: CASSLPGVLSYEQYF

clone_size: .
j_call: TRBJ1-2
v_call: TRBV4-3
cdr3_aa: CASSLTAAGIGNYGYTF

clone_size: .
j_call: TRBJ1-3
v_call: TRBV5-1
cdr3_aa: CASSLGGSSGNTIYF

clone_size: .
j_call: TRBJ1-6
v_call: TRBV5-1
cdr3_aa: CASSSSGSGETLHF

clone_size: .
j_call: TRBJ1-5
v_call: TRBV18
cdr3_aa: CASSPEGADNQPQHF

clone_size: once
j_call: TRBJ2-1
v_call: TRBV4-3
cdr3_aa: CASSHAPLSYNEQFF

clone_size: .
j_call: TRBJ1-2
v_call: TRBV5-6
cdr3_aa: CASSLQGAWVYGYTF

clone_size: .
j_call: TRBJ1-3
v_call: TRBV19
cdr3_aa: CASSTPGLASGNTIYF

clone_size: many
j_call: TRBJ1-4
v_call: TRBV19
cdr3_aa: CASKLRGLREKLFF

clone_size: few
j_call: TRBJ1-4
v_call: TRBV2
cdr3_aa: CASRGEGRNEKLFF

clone_size: .
j_call: TRBJ1-2
v_call: TRBV5-4
cdr3_aa: CASSLGGQGALGYGYTF